These 26 T cell receptor beta chains were all obtained from the same sample, sequenced in a study of OX40 agonist ivuxolimab in advanced cancers. Some clones are missing from TCRdb's copy, which holds only in-frame ones; the method was immunoSEQ multiplex PCR. The data hold about 120,000 clones, with over 85% observed a single time. This specimen was CD4+ or CD8+ T cells sorted from blood, taken in a trial of the OX40 agonist ivuxolimab. The receptors were sampled from an adult with an advanced solid tumor such as melanoma, head and neck, liver or kidney cancer.

V usage is TRBV28 and J usage is TRBJ1-4; D remains unclear. This CDR3 is 10 amino acids long. V was pared by 8 bases and J by 11 bases, with 9 bases between. Per the germline V gene, CDR1 is MDHEN and CDR2 is SYDVKM. CDR3 region: CASGPGKLFF. CDR3 DNA sequence: TGTGCCAGCGGCCCTGGGAAACTGTTTTTT. The full variable domain, with the rest looked up from reference TRBV28 and TRBJ1-4, is DVKVTQSSRYLVKRTGEKVFLECVQDMDHENMFWYRQDPGLGLRLIYFSYDVKMKEKGDIPEGYSVSREKKERFSLILESASTNQTSMYLCASGPGKLFFGSGTQLSVL.

The chain combines TRBV30 with TRBJ1-1, with a weak D call TRBD1 (5 bases). Germline V gene data show CDR1 as GTSNPN and CDR2 as SVGIG (reference sequence). This CDR3 is 14 amino acids long. V was clipped by 4 bases and J by 1 base, with 13 bases between them. The CDR3 region is CAWIPGGWNTEAFF. Here the CDR3 DNA reads TGTGCCTGGATTCCCGGGGGGTGGAACACTGAAGCTTTCTTT.

The chain combines TRBV7-2 with TRBJ2-3, with D perhaps TRBD1 or TRBD2 (5 bases each). This CDR3 is 15 amino acids long. The germline V and J ends were trimmed by 5 bases and 1 base, with 13 bases remaining between them. Germline assignment: CDR1 SGHTA and CDR2 FQGNSA. CDR3 DNA: TGTGCCAGCAGCCCACTAGGGGCTGGCACAGATACGCAGTATTTT. It encodes CASSPLGAGTDTQYF.

The chain combines TRBV7-2 with TRBJ1-1; 10 bases agree with TRBD1. Germline CDR1 is SGHTA and CDR2 is FQGNSA. V gave up 5 bases and J gave up 1 base; unmatched junction bases: 7. The CDR3 is 16 residues long. Here the CDR3 reads CASSPYRTGGNTEAFF. CDR3 in DNA: TGTGCCAGCAGCCCATATAGGACAGGGGGGAACACTGAAGCTTTCTTT.

The CDR3 region is CASSSPGLAGEGYEQYF. The CDR3 DNA is TGTGCCAGCAGCTCGCCAGGACTAGCGGGAGAAGGCTACGAGCAGTACTTC. The rearrangement uses TRBV7-8 and TRBJ2-7; 13 bases are shared with TRBD2. The CDR3 extends over 17 amino acids. The ends lost 4 bases at V and 3 bases at J; junction bases unmatched: 9. Germline values: CDR1 SGHVS, CDR2 FQNEAQ.

The rearrangement joins TRBV6-1 to TRBJ2-5, with D perhaps TRBD2 (6 bases). V was pared by 0 bases and J by 5 bases, with 7 bases between. This CDR3 is built from 13 residues. Germline CDR1 reads MNHNS; CDR2 reads SASEGT. The CDR3 loop reads CASSEAGRETQYF. The CDR3 DNA sequence: TGTGCCAGCAGTGAAGCAGGGAGGGAGACCCAGTACTTC.

The chain is built from TRBV30 and TRBJ2-7; no reliable D call. Looked up from germline, CDR1 is GTSNPN and CDR2 is SVGIG (reference sequence). V gave up 2 bases and J gave up 3 bases, with 11 bases separating them. CDR3 length: 13 amino acids. The CDR3 sequence: CAWSPTGRYEQYF. The CDR3 nucleotides are TGTGCCTGGAGTCCGACGGGCCGCTACGAGCAGTACTTC.

V usage is TRBV7-2 and J usage is TRBJ2-2, with 9 bases fitting TRBD1. With 1 base clipped from V and 7 bases from J, the junction kept 7 bases outside the gene matches. CDR1 and CDR2 (germline): SGHTA, FQGNSA. The length of the CDR3 is 16 residues. The CDR3 here is CASSLDYRGLGGELFF. The CDR3 DNA sequence: TGTGCCAGCAGCTTAGACTACAGGGGGCTTGGCGGGGAGCTGTTTTTT.

V gene TRBV28 combines with J gene TRBJ2-3; D remains ambiguous. The CDR3 has 12 amino acids. V was clipped by 1 base and J by 2 bases, with 1 base between them. Germline V CDR1 and CDR2: MDHEN, SYDVKM. CDR3 sequence reads: CASSLFTDTQYF. The DNA of the CDR3 is TGTGCCAGCAGTTTATTCACAGATACGCAGTATTTT.

The CDR3 bases are TGTGCCAGCAGCCGTGACAGCGTCGGCTACGAGCAGTACTTC. Translating it yields CASSRDSVGYEQYF. The V call is TRBV5-4, the J call TRBJ2-7, with a tentative D call TRBD1 (5 bases). The length of the CDR3 is 14 residues. Trimming pared 4 bases from V and 3 bases from J, leaving 14 bases between. CDR1 is SGHNT, CDR2 YYREEE, per germline (reference sequence).

This sequence joins TRBV5-1 and TRBJ1-4; D uncertain. The CDR3 runs 16 residues. Germline CDR1 reads SGHRS; CDR2 reads YFSETQ. V was cut by 4 bases and J by 0 bases, with 13 bases left in between. The CDR3 DNA follows: TGCGCCAGCAGCCCCTCCCCTGGGGCAACTAATGAAAAACTGTTTTTT. Its translation: CASSPSPGATNEKLFF.

V and J are TRBV4-3 and TRBJ1-5; D is unresolved. CDR1 is LGHNA, CDR2 YSLEER, per germline. V lost 0 bases and J 3 bases, leaving 9 bases between the germline ends. The CDR3 consists of 15 residues. The CDR3 sequence: CASSQDIDSNQPQHF. DNA of the CDR3: TGCGCCAGCAGCCAAGATATCGATTCCAATCAGCCCCAGCATTTT.

The V gene is TRBV10-3, the J gene TRBJ2-5; perhaps TRBD1 as D (6 bases). The CDR3 has 14 residues. Trimming removed 4 bases at V and 5 bases at J, with 14 bases between. Germline CDR1 and CDR2: ENHRY and SYGVKD. CDR3 sequence: CAISGDSQGETQYF. As DNA, the CDR3 is TGTGCCATCAGTGGTGACAGTCAGGGGGAGACCCAGTACTTC.

The gene calls are TRBV7-8 and TRBJ2-7; TRBD1 matches 7 bases. The V gene end was trimmed by 5 bases and the J gene end by 2 bases; junction bases not matched to a gene: 3. Per the germline V gene, CDR1 is SGHVS and CDR2 is FQNEAQ. This CDR3 is built from 13 residues. The CDR3 region has the DNA TGTGCCAGCAGCGGGACAGTGGCCTACGAGCAGTACTTC. This translates into CASSGTVAYEQYF.

This clone was seen only once. The chain recombines TRBV11-2 with TRBJ2-2, with TRBD2 matching 9 bases. CDR3 length: 15 amino acids. The V gene's germline CDR1 is SGHAT and CDR2 FQNNGV. Losses at the gene ends were 5 bases for V and 5 bases for J; bases not matched to a gene: 6. The CDR3 loop reads CASSRSGRRTGELFF. The CDR3 DNA sequence: TGTGCCAGCAGCCGGAGCGGGAGGAGGACCGGGGAGCTGTTTTTT.

The chain carries TRBV5-1 and TRBJ2-2; TRBD1 is a possible D gene (6 bases). Trimming took 3 bases from V and 1 from J, leaving 19 bases between them. Germline loops: CDR1 SGHRS, CDR2 YFSETQ. The CDR3 runs 18 residues. CDR3 coding DNA: TGCGCCAGCAGCTACGAACCACAGGGTTGGGGGAACACCGGGGAGCTGTTTTTT. It codes for CASSYEPQGWGNTGELFF.

The rearrangement links TRBV28 to TRBJ1-1, with D maybe TRBD1 (6 bases). Trimming left V 6 bases short and J 7 bases short, with 15 bases between. The V gene's germline CDR1 is MDHEN and CDR2 SYDVKM. This CDR3 spans 13 amino acids. The CDR3 loop is CASRITGSGEAFF. DNA for the CDR3: TGTGCCAGCAGAATTACAGGGTCTGGTGAAGCTTTCTTT.

The chain carries TRBV4-3 and TRBJ2-1; D gene ambiguous. The CDR3 covers 11 residues. V dropped 5 bases and J dropped 1 base, with 0 bases sitting between them. Per the germline V gene, CDR1 is LGHNA and CDR2 is YSLEER. CDR3 sequence: CASSSYNEQFF. CDR3 coding DNA: TGCGCCAGCAGCTCCTACAATGAGCAGTTCTTC.

The chain employs TRBV11-3 and TRBJ2-7, with 9 bases aligning to TRBD1. Per germline, CDR1 SGHNT and CDR2 YENEEA. CDR3 length equals 15 residues. J was trimmed by 5 bases and V by 5 bases; bases with no gene match: 10. CDR3: CASSKGGQGSNEQYF. The CDR3 DNA reads as TGTGCCAGCAGCAAAGGGGGACAGGGCAGCAACGAGCAGTACTTC.

The chain employs TRBV10-3 and TRBJ1-5, with a tentative D call TRBD1 (5 bases). CDR1 is ENHRY and CDR2 is SYGVKD in the germline V gene. The CDR3 length is 14 residues. V was trimmed by 4 bases and J by 0 bases, leaving 7 bases between them. The CDR3 region has the DNA TGTGCCATCAGTGGGGACTATAGCAATCAGCCCCAGCATTTT. Residues: CAISGDYSNQPQHF.

V and J are TRBV21-1 and TRBJ1-4; the D call TRBD1 from the table was never checked on the DNA. TRBV21-1 is termed a pseudogene. There are 16 residues in the CDR3. The CDR3 DNA reads TGTGCCAGCAGCAAACCGCCAGGACAGATGGATGAAAAACTGTTTTTT. Translating it yields CASSKPPGQMDEKLFF.

V gene TRBV5-1 combines with J gene TRBJ1-5; D may be TRBD1 (5 bases). CDR1 and CDR2 (germline): SGHRS, YFSETQ. Trimming shortened V by 1 base and J by 5 bases, and 7 bases separated the two germline ends. There are 13 residues in the CDR3. The DNA for the CDR3 is TGCGCCAGCAGCTTGCAGGGTGATCAGCCCCAGCATTTT. It specifies CASSLQGDQPQHF. Supplemented by reference TRBV5-1 and TRBJ1-5, the full variable domain reads KAGVTQTPRYLIKTRGQQVTLSCSPISGHRSVSWYQQTPGQGLQFLFEYFSETQRNKGNFPGRFSGRQFSNSRSEMNVSTLELGDSALYLCASSLQGDQPQHFGDGTRLSIL.

This chain connects TRBV30 to TRBJ1-2; D is uncertain. With 3 bases removed from V and 4 bases from J, the gap between germline ends came to 6 bases. This CDR3 region has 11 residues. The germline V gene has CDR1 GTSNPN and CDR2 SVGIG (reference sequence). The CDR3 protein is CAWSPIYGYTF. The CDR3 nucleotides are TGTGCCTGGAGCCCTATCTATGGCTACACCTTC.

The rearrangement links TRBV15 to TRBJ1-2; D unresolved. The germline gives CDR1 LNHNV, CDR2 YYDKDF (reference sequence). This CDR3 has 15 amino acids. With 0 bases removed from V and 4 bases from J, the gap between germline ends came to 12 bases. CDR3 residues: CATSRDANMPYGYTF. In DNA form, the CDR3 reads TGTGCCACCAGCAGAGACGCAAATATGCCCTATGGCTACACCTTC. Using reference TRBV15 and TRBJ1-2 for the parts outside the CDR3, the full variable domain is DAMVIQNPRYQVTQFGKPVTLSCSQTLNHNVMYWYQQKSSQAPKLLFHYYDKDFNNEADTPDNFQSRRPNTSFCFLDIRSPGLGDTAMYLCATSRDANMPYGYTFGSGTRLTVV.

This clone was counted a single time. The junction and the germline gene differ at one end; a read error may be behind it. The chain joins TRBV7-7 to TRBJ2-1; D is possibly TRBD2 (5 bases). The CDR3 contains 15 residues. From germline, CDR1 is SSHAT and CDR2 FNYEAQ (reference sequence). CDR3 sequence (DNA): TGTGCTAGCAGCCCGTCTAGCAGCTCCTACAATGAGCAGTTCTTC. Amino acids: CASSPSSSSYNEQFF.

V is TRBV5-1 and J is TRBJ1-1, with D possibly being TRBD1 (6 bases). Trimming took 4 bases from V and 3 from J, leaving 10 bases between them. CDR3 length equals 13 residues. The germline CDR1 and CDR2 sequences are SGHRS and YFSETQ. Here the CDR3 DNA reads TGCGCCAGCAGCCCCGCAGGGGACACTGAAGCTTTCTTT. The encoded protein is CASSPAGDTEAFF.